This T cell receptor (beta chain) was recovered during a study of blood T cells in healthy people across ages. Total RNA amounts of at least 5 micrograms were extracted per sample. Sample-barcoded 5' priming and a J-beta primer mix drove a second PCR of about 6 to 11 cycles. Using its own MiXCR run on the 5' RACE reads, TCRdb lists one record per CDR3 protein. The data show about 680,000 distinct CDR3 sequences, approximately 49% seen once. Germline CDR1 and CDR2: SGHRS and YFSETQ. The CDR3 loop spans 13 amino acids. Trimming removed 4 bases from V and 6 bases from J, with 11 bases in between. This clonotype was obtained from a woman in her sixties or seventies in good health. Material for sequencing was blood. The V gene is TRBV5-1, the J gene TRBJ2-1; D gene unclear. CDR3 DNA sequence: TGCGCCAGCAGCATAGGATGGGGCAATGAGCAGTTCTTC. Its translation is CASSIGWGNEQFF. The variable domain in full, completed from reference TRBV5-1 and TRBJ2-1, reads KAGVTQTPRYLIKTRGQQVTLSCSPISGHRSVSWYQQTPGQGLQFLFEYFSETQRNKGNFPGRFSGRQFSNSRSEMNVSTLELGDSALYLCASSIGWGNEQFFGPGTRLTVL.